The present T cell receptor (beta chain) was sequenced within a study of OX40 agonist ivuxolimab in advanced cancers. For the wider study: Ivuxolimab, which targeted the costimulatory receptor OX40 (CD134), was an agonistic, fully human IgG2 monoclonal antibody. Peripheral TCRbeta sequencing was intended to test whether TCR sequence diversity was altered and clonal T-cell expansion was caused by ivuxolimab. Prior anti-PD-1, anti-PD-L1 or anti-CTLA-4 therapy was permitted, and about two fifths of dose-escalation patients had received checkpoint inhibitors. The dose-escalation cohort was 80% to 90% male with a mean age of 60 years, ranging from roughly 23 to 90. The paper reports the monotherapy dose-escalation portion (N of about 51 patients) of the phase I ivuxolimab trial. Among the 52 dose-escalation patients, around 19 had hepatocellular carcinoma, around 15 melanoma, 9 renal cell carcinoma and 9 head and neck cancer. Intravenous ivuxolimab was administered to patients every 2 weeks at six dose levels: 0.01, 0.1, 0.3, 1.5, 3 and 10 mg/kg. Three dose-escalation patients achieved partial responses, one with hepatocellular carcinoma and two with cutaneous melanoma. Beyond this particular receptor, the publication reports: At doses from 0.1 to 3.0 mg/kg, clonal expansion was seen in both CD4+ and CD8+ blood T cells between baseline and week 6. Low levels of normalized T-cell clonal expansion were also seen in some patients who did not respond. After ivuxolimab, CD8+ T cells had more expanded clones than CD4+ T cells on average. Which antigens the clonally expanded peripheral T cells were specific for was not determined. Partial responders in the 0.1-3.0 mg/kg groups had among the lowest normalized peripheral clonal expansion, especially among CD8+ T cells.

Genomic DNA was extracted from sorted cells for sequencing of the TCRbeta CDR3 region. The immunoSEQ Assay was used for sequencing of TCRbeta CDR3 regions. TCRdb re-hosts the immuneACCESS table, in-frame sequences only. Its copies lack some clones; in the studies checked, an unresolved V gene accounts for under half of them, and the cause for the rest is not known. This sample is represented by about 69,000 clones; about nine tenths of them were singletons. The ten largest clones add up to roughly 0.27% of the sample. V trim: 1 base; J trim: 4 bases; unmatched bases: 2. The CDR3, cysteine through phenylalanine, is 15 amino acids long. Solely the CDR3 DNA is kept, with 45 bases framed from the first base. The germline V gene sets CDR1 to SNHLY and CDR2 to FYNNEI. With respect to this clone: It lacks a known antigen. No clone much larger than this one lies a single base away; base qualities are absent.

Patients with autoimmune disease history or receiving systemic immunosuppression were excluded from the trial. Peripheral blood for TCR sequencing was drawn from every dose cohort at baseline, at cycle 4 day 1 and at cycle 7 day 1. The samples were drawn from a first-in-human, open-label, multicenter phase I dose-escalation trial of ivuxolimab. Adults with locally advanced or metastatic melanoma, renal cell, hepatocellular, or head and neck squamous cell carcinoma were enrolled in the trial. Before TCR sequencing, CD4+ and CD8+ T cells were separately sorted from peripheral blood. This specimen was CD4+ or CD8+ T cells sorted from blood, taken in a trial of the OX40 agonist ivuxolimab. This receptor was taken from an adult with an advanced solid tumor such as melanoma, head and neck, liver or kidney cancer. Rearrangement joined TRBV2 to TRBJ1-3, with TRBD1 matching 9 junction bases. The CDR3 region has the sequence CASSEDRGRGNTIYF. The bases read TGTGCCAGCAGTGAAGACAGGGGGCGCGGAAACACCATATATTTT.